The entry below describes one T cell receptor (beta chain). The source of the sample is a study of blood T cell repertoires in COVID-19. For the study at large: T cells, B-cell-depleted T cells, or PBMCs provided the cDNA or gDNA that served as material.

Sequenced by immunoSEQ multiplex PCR; TCRdb stores in-frame clones only, minus some. The repertoire holds 360,000 or so clones, with more than 70% as singletons. Germline values: CDR1 MNHEY, CDR2 SMNVEV (reference sequence). This CDR3 has 14 amino acids. Trimming at V came to 6 bases and at J to 0 bases, leaving 4 bases not matched to a gene. Recruitment covered roughly 22 US areas and drew participants whose ages spanned about 18 to 90 years. Cohort placement rested on clinical history that participants reported themselves. This TCR derives from a woman in her thirties who had been exposed to COVID-19. The chain couples TRBV27 to TRBJ1-1; 7 bases agree with TRBD1. Sequencing input: PBMCs or T cells enriched from blood (not recorded which). The CDR3 spells CASSRQGVNTEAFF. The CDR3 DNA sequence: TGTGCCAGCAGCCGACAGGGCGTGAACACTGAAGCTTTCTTT.